This TCR beta chain was profiled in a study of T cells in Graves' hyperthyroidism and ophthalmopathy. Background on the study: Before any treatment, at initial diagnosis, peripheral blood was collected.

Amplification targeted TCR beta CDR3 regions from RNA transcripts. With the HTBI primer set, the TCR CDR3 went through a first round of RT-PCR. MiXCR, applied by TCRdb to the multiplex PCR reads, yields one record per CDR3 protein. The table has about 610,000 distinct CDR3 sequences, roughly 14% seen once. The CDR3 runs to 15 residues. Germline V gene lookup returns CDR1 KGHDR and CDR2 SFDVKD. Trimming shortened V by 3 bases and J by 6 bases, and 13 bases separated the two germline ends. The sample holds many counts of this clonotype. This TCR was sampled from a woman in her thirties or forties with Graves' ophthalmopathy. The sample taken for sequencing was blood. V and J are TRBV24-1 and TRBJ2-2, with a tentative D call TRBD2 (6 bases). This CDR3 reads CATSDGGVEPGELFF. DNA for the CDR3: TGTGCCACCAGTGATGGCGGGGTGGAGCCCGGGGAGCTGTTTTTT.